This T cell receptor (beta chain) was recorded in a study of glioma-infiltrating T cells listed by TCRdb under 2016. With regard to the full study: Sequencing of TCR alpha- and beta-chain repertoires was performed on glioma tissue, on non-neoplastic brain tissue, and on matched peripheral blood mononuclear cells. Three low-grade glioma patients, several primary glioblastoma patients and three non-glioma patients contributing non-neoplastic brain tissue were included in the paired cohort. To gauge divergence between tissue and blood T-cell populations, every tissue-infiltrating repertoire was compared against the peripheral blood repertoire from the same patient. Broad study findings and their caveats: In non-neoplastic patients, VJ-independent divergence between tissue and blood fell below expectation, whereas in all gliomas, and especially in low-grade gliomas, the divergence rose above expectation. Only a very small number of CDR3 sequences turned up in both tissue and blood, a result put down to high CDR3 diversity combined with limited sampling. The group comparisons were based on small numbers of patients: three non-neoplastic, three low-grade glioma and roughly eight glioblastoma patients.

Compared with germline, V lacks 5 bases and J lacks 0 bases; bases without a gene match: 7. The CDR3 goes from the cysteine to the phenylalanine over 17 residues. Only the CDR3 DNA is retained, 51 bases long and in frame from the first base. Looking up the germline V gene (reference sequence) yields CDR1 SEHNR and CDR2 FQNEAQ. This clonotype was counted many times. Its binding antigen is unknown. No much larger clone is present one base from it, and per-base qualities are unavailable. The iRepertoire nested amplicon-rescue multiplex PCR (arm-PCR) platform was used to amplify TCR alpha and beta CDR3 regions from RNA. One-step reverse transcription and amplification used roughly 100-400 ng of tissue mRNA or PBMC total RNA as input. Following bead purification, Illumina adapters were added by a secondary multiplex PCR, and libraries between 200 and 400 bp were gel-purified. The libraries contained internal 6-nucleotide barcodes that were used for demultiplexing. Sequencing of libraries was performed on an Illumina MiSeq with 2x220 or 2x250 nucleotide paired-end reads. Concerning the study's data processing: Paired reads were merged using FLASH 1.2.11 and aligned with BWA-MEM to the GRCh37 human genome, and TRA and TRB reads were then extracted. V and J assignment used an IMGT-derived reference of cassette sequences and CDR3 motifs that included pseudogenes. Reads were translated in three frames, and productive CDR3s were defined as those with a C...FGXG motif and no stop codons. Unique combinations of V-J cassette pair and CDR3 amino acid sequence were defined as clonotypes. Reads were filtered by Hamming distance, with the threshold set by the sequence error rate of each sample in mapped regions. TCRdb ran its own pipeline on the public reads, namely fastp trimming at Q25 and MiXCR clone calling, and kept in-frame beta chains. Under each unique CDR3 protein, matching rows form one entry showing the most common genes and DNA. None of the V and J calls come from the authors' own analysis; TCRdb made them. Counted in this sample were 90,000 or so distinct CDR3 sequences; about 37% of them appeared once. The top ten clonotypes cover around two fifths of the sample.

This receptor was identified in a human donor with low-grade glioma or glioblastoma, undergoing nonglioma brain surgery, or in good health (not recorded which). Source material: glioma tissue, nonneoplastic brain tissue, or PBMCs (not recorded which). The chain joins TRBV7-9 to TRBJ2-1, with TRBD2 matching 10 junction bases. The DNA sequence reads TGTGCCAGCAGCGAGACCCAGCGGGGGGGCTCCTACAATGAGCAGTTCTTC. Translated, it gives CASSETQRGGSYNEQFF.